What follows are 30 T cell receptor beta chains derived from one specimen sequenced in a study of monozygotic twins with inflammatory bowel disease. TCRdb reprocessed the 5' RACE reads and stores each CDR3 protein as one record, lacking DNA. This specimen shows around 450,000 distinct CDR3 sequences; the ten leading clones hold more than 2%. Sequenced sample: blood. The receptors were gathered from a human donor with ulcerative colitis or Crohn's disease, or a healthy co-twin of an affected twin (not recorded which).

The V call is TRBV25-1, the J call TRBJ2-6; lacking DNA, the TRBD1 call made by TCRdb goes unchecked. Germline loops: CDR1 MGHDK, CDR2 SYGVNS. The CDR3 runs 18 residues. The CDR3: CASSEPDAGGVGANVLTF.

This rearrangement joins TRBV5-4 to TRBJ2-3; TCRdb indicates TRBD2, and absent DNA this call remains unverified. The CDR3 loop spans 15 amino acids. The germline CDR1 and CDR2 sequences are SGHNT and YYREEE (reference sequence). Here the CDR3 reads CASSRRGTGTDTQYF.

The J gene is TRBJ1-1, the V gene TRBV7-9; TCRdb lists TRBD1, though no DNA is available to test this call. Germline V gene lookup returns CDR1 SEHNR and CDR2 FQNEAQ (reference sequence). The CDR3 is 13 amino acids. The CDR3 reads CASSLNRDAEAFF.

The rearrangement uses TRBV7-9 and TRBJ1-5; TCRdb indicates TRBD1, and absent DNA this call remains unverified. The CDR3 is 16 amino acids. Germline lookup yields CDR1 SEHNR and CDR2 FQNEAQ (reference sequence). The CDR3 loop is CASSSRRQGVEQPQHF. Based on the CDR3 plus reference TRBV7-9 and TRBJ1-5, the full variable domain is DTGVSQNPRHKITKRGQNVTFRCDPISEHNRLYWYRQTLGQGPEFLTYFQNEAQLEKSRLLSDRFSAERPKGSFSTLEIQRTEQGDSAMYLCASSSRRQGVEQPQHFGDGTRLSIL.

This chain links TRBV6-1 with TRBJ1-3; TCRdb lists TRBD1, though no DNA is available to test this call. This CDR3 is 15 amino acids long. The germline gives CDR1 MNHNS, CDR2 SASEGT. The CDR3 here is CAGWDRTYSGNTIYF.

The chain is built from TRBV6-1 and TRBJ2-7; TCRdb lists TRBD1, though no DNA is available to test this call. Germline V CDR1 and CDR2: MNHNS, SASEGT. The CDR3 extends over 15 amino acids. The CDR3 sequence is CASSRAGTDSYEQYF.

The CDR3 protein is CASSLTEPVGDEQFF. V is TRBV5-1 and J is TRBJ2-1. This CDR3 comprises 15 residues. Germline V gene sequence: CDR1 SGHRS, CDR2 YFSETQ.

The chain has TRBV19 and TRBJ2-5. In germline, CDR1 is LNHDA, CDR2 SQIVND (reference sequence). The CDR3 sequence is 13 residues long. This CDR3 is CASSRNAQETQYF.

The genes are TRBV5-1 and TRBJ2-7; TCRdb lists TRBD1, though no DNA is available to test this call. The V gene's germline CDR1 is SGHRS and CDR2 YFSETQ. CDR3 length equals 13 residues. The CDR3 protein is CASSSGQTARQYF. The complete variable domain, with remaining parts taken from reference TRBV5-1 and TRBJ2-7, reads KAGVTQTPRYLIKTRGQQVTLSCSPISGHRSVSWYQQTPGQGLQFLFEYFSETQRNKGNFPGRFSGRQFSNSRSEMNVSTLELGDSALYLCASSSGQTARQYFGPGTRLTVT.

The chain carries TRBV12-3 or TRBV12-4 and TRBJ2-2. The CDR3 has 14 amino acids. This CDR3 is CASSFTQAVGELFF.

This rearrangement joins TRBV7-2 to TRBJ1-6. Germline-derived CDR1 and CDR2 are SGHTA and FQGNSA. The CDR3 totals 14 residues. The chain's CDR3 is CASSLGPRNSPLHF.

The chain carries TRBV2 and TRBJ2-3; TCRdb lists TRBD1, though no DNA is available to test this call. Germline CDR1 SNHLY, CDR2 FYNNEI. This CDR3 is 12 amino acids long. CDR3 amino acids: CASRQDTDTQYF. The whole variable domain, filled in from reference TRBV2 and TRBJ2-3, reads EPEVTQTPSHQVTQMGQEVILRCVPISNHLYFYWYRQILGQKVEFLVSFYNNEISEKSEIFDDQFSVERPDGSNFTLKIRSTKLEDSAMYFCASRQDTDTQYFGPGTRLTVL.

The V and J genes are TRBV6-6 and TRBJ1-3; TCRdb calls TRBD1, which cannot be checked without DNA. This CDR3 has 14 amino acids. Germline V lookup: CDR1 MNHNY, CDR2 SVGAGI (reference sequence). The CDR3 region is CASRSTGPGNTIYF.

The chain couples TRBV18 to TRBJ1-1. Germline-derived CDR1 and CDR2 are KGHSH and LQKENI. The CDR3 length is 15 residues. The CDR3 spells CASSPRGGVNTEAFF.

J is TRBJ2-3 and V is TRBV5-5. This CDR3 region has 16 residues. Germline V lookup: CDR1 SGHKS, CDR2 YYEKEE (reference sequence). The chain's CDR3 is CASSLGSAASTDTQYF.

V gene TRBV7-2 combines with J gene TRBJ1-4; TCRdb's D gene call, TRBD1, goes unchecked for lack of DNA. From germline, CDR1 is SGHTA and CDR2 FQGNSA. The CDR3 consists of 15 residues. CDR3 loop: CASSFRGGTNEKLFF.

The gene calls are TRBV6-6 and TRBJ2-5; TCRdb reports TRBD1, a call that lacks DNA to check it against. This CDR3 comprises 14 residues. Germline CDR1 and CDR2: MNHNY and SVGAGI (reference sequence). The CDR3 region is CASSYSQGQETQYF.

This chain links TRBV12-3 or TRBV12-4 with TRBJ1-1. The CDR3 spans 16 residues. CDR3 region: CASIRDSHGGNTEAFF.

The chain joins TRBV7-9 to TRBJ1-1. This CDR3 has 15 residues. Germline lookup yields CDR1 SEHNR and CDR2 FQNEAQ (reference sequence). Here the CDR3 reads CASSPSAIVNTEAFF.

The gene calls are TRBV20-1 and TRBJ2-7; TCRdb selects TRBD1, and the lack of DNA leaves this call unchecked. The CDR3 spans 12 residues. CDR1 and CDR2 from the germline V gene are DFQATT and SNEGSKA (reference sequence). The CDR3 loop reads CSATSAAYEQYF.

The CDR3: CSVDRGDEQFF. The chain combines TRBV29-1 with TRBJ2-1; the D call from TCRdb, TRBD1, cannot be confirmed without DNA. The length of the CDR3 is 11 residues. CDR1 and CDR2 from the germline V gene are SQVTM and ANQGSEA.

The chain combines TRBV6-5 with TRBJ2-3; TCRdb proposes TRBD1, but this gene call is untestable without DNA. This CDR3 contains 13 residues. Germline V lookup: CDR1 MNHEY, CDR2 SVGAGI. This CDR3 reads CDSRGGGTDTQYF.

CDR3 sequence reads: CAISDGGPGGYTF. The gene calls are TRBV10-3 and TRBJ1-2. CDR3 length: 13 amino acids. Germline CDR1 reads ENHRY; CDR2 reads SYGVKD.

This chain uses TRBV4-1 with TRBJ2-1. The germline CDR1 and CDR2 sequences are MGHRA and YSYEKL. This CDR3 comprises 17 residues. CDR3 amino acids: CASSQDLEGGSYNEQFF.

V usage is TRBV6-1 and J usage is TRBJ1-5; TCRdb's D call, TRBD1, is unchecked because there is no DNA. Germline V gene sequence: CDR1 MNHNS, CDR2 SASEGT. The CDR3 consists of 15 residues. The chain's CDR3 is CASRSRQGTYQPQHF.

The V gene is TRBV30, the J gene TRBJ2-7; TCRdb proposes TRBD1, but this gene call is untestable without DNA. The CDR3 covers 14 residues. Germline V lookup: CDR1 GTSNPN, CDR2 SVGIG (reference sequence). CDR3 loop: CAWSATGGLYEQYF.

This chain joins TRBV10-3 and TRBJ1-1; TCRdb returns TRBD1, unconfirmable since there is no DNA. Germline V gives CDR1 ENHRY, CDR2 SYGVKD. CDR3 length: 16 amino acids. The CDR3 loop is CAISENRWGTNTEAFF.

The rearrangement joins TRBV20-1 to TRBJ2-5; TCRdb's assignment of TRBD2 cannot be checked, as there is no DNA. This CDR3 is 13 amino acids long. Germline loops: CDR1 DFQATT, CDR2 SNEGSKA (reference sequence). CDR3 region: CTATKPTQETQYF.

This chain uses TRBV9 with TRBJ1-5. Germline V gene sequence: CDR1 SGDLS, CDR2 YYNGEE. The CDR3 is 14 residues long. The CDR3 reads CASSVGHLYQPQHF.

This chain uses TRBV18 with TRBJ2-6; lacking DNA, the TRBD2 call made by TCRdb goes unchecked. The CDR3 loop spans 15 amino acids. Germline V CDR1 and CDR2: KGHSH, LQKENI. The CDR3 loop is CASSPSRAGANVLTF.